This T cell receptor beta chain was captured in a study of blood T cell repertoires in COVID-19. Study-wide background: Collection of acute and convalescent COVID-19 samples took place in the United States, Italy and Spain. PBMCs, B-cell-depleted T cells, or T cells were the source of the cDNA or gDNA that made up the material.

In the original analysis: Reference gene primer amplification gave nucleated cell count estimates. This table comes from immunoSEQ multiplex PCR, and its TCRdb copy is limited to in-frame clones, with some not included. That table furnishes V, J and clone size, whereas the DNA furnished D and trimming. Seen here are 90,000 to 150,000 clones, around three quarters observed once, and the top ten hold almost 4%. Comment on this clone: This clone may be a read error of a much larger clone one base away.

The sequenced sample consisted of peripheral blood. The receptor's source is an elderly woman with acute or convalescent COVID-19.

The CDR3 spells CASSLTGAGNTIYF. In DNA, the CDR3 is TGTGCCAGCAGCCTGACAGGGGCTGGAAACACCATATATTTT. V and J are TRBV3-1 (or the pseudogene TRBV3-2) and TRBJ1-3; 8 nucleotides agree with TRBD1. The junction had 1 base not matched to a gene; V was cut back by 4 bases and J by 2 bases. Germline-derived CDR1 and CDR2 are LGHDT and YNNKEL (reference sequence). This CDR3 has 14 residues.